This is a list of T cell receptor beta chains from one sample in a study of post-analysis software for immune sequencing data. TCRdb re-derived calls from the PCR reads in MiXCR, one entry per CDR3 protein. Among about 430,000 distinct CDR3 sequences, roughly 40% were seen once, and the ten largest hold approximately 7.1%. Material: blood. The receptors originated from a girl aged 2-9 years with multiple sclerosis. Each CDR3 is given with its conserved first and last residue. D genes are given only for firm matches. Clone size, where shown, is once, few, many, or a class for clones that have expanded.

d_call clone_size j_call v_call cdr3_aa cdr3_nt
NA few TRBJ2-1 TRBV4-3 CASSGTVSYNEQFF TGCGCCAGCAGCGGAACTGTCTCCTACAATGAGCAGTTCTTC
NA many TRBJ2-1 TRBV6-2/TRBV6-3 CASSYSPPSGIYNEQFF TGTGCCAGCAGTTACTCCCCCCCCAGCGGCATCTACAATGAGCAGTTCTTC
NA NA TRBJ2-5 TRBV28 CASRRSGGETQYF TGTGCCAGCAGACGTAGCGGAGGAGAGACCCAGTACTTC
NA once TRBJ2-5 TRBV7-8 CASSLLGGRMLSETQYF TGTGCCAGCAGCTTACTTGGAGGCAGGATGCTTAGCGAGACCCAGTACTTC
NA NA TRBJ2-7 TRBV28 CASSPRHNSYEQYF TGTGCCAGCAGTCCCCGACACAACTCCTACGAGCAGTACTTC
TRBD1 few TRBJ2-6 TRBV7-9 CASRPMDRGKTGANVLTF TGTGCCAGCAGACCTATGGACAGGGGGAAAACTGGGGCCAACGTCCTGACTTTC
NA NA TRBJ2-7 TRBV5-5 CASSLALRRGSYEQYF TGTGCCAGCAGCTTGGCGCTTAGACGCGGCTCCTACGAGCAGTACTTC
TRBD1 many TRBJ2-6 TRBV5-1 CASSLDGQGSSGANVLTF TGCGCCAGCAGCTTGGATGGACAGGGAAGCTCTGGGGCCAACGTCCTGACTTTC
NA NA TRBJ2-5 TRBV7-2 CASSLDRTRETQYF TGTGCCAGCAGCTTAGATCGCACTCGAGAGACCCAGTACTTC
NA NA TRBJ2-5 TRBV29-1 CSVGTPGETQYF TGCAGCGTCGGGACTCCCGGGGAGACCCAGTACTTC
NA NA TRBJ2-1 TRBV5-1 CASSPSEIAYEQFF TGCGCCAGCAGCCCCTCGGAAATAGCGTATGAGCAGTTCTTC
NA few TRBJ2-3 TRBV11-2 CASSLKGGGTDTQYF TGTGCCAGCAGCCTGAAGGGGGGTGGCACAGATACGCAGTATTTT
NA NA TRBJ2-3 TRBV7-2 CASSFTRDRLNTQYF TGTGCCAGCAGCTTTACTAGAGATCGACTCAATACGCAGTATTTT
TRBD2 few TRBJ2-7 TRBV4-3 CASSQDPHLKTSGSYEQYF TGCGCCAGCAGCCAAGATCCCCACCTTAAGACTAGCGGGAGCTACGAGCAGTACTTC
NA few TRBJ1-5 TRBV20-1 CSVPRQGITNPRNQPQHF TGCAGTGTTCCTCGGCAGGGGATTACTAACCCTCGCAATCAGCCCCAGCATTTT
NA few TRBJ2-3 TRBV6-5 CASTPPWGDTQYF TGTGCCAGCACTCCCCCTTGGGGGGATACGCAGTATTTT
NA NA TRBJ2-7 TRBV5-1 CASSEASLSWEQYF TGCGCCAGCAGCGAAGCGTCCCTTAGTTGGGAGCAGTACTTC
NA few TRBJ2-5 TRBV5-6 CASLAIGGDHQETQYF TGTGCCAGCCTCGCAATTGGCGGTGACCACCAAGAGACCCAGTACTTC
NA once TRBJ2-1 TRBV29-1 CSADGQLENEQFF TGCAGCGCTGACGGGCAGTTGGAGAATGAGCAGTTCTTC
NA NA TRBJ1-2 TRBV7-2 CASSLWEGVGYTF TGTGCCAGCAGCTTGTGGGAGGGGGTAGGCTACACCTTC
NA few TRBJ2-7 TRBV20-1 CSAGLLSTASYEQYF TGCAGTGCTGGACTTCTGTCGACCGCCTCCTACGAGCAGTACTTC
TRBD2 NA TRBJ2-1 TRBV5-6 CASSDLLGSGRANEQFF TGTGCCAGCAGCGATCTCCTCGGTAGCGGGAGGGCCAATGAGCAGTTCTTC
TRBD1 few TRBJ2-4 TRBV7-2 CASSFPSPRDRTTFEEQYF TGTGCCAGCAGCTTTCCTAGTCCACGGGACAGGACGACGTTTGAAGAGCAGTACTTC
NA NA TRBJ2-1 TRBV5-6 CASSLAGDFSSYNEQFF TGTGCCAGCAGCTTGGCGGGGGACTTTAGCTCCTACAATGAGCAGTTCTTC
TRBD1 NA TRBJ1-1 TRBV20-1 CSARRTGYTEAFF TGCAGTGCTAGGAGGACAGGGTACACTGAAGCTTTCTTT
TRBD1 NA TRBJ2-5 TRBV14 CASSQRPGTVYQETQYF TGTGCCAGCAGCCAACGACCCGGGACAGTTTATCAAGAGACCCAGTACTTC
NA NA TRBJ1-2 TRBV3-1 CASSQESGRIYGYTF TGTGCCAGCAGCCAAGAAAGCGGGCGGATCTATGGCTACACCTTC
TRBD2 NA TRBJ2-1 TRBV28 CASSYTSGRTHEQFF TGTGCCAGCAGTTATACTAGCGGGAGAACTCATGAGCAGTTCTTC
NA NA TRBJ2-7 TRBV20-1 CSARDPAEVQLIEQYF TGCAGTGCTAGAGATCCAGCGGAGGTACAATTAATTGAGCAGTACTTC
NA NA TRBJ2-1 TRBV2 CASSESAALYNEQFF TGTGCCAGCAGTGAGTCTGCGGCCCTCTACAATGAGCAGTTCTTC
TRBD1 few TRBJ1-1 TRBV12-3/TRBV12-4 CASSLDRGGTEAFF TGTGCCAGCAGTTTAGACAGGGGGGGCACTGAAGCTTTCTTT
NA once TRBJ1-2 TRBV20-1 CSAKQGLYGYTF TGCAGTGCTAAACAGGGACTCTATGGCTACACCTTC
NA few TRBJ2-7 TRBV20-1 CSPERYEQYF TGCAGTCCGGAGAGGTACGAGCAGTACTTC
TRBD2 once TRBJ2-3 TRBV7-8 CAGTSGRTDTQYF TGTGCCGGGACTAGCGGGAGAACAGATACGCAGTATTTT
NA few TRBJ2-7 TRBV11-2 CASSLAPNSYEQYF TGTGCCAGCAGCTTAGCTCCCAATTCCTACGAGCAGTACTTC
TRBD2 few TRBJ2-1 TRBV7-6 CASTRMSLAVVTSPYNEQFF TGTGCCAGCACGCGCATGTCGTTGGCGGTTGTGACTAGCCCCTACAATGAGCAGTTCTTC
TRBD2 NA TRBJ2-7 TRBV15 CATSMGAAGAYVEQYF TGTGCCACCAGCATGGGGGCAGCGGGGGCCTACGTAGAGCAGTACTTC
TRBD1 NA TRBJ2-3 TRBV7-9 CASSIRDRDSTDTQYF TGTGCCAGCAGCATCCGGGACAGGGACTCCACAGATACGCAGTATTTT
NA NA TRBJ2-5 TRBV28 CASSSPGRGQETQYF TGTGCCAGCAGTTCCCCCGGCAGGGGACAAGAGACCCAGTACTTC
NA NA TRBJ1-2 TRBV6-6 CASSSRALLNYGYTF TGTGCCAGCAGTTCGAGGGCCCTTCTAAACTATGGCTACACCTTC
TRBD1 NA TRBJ2-5 TRBV29-1 CSVGWTGGGETQYF TGCAGCGTTGGGTGGACAGGGGGCGGAGAGACCCAGTACTTC
NA few TRBJ2-4 TRBV19 CASSRPGAENIQYF TGTGCCAGTAGTCGTCCAGGGGCGGAAAACATTCAGTACTTC
TRBD1 NA TRBJ1-2 TRBV29-1 CSVDIDRASGGYTF TGCAGCGTTGATATCGACAGGGCCAGCGGCGGCTACACCTTC
NA NA TRBJ1-5 TRBV12-3/TRBV12-4 CASSLAVYSEGQPQHF TGTGCCAGCAGTTTAGCGGTCTACAGCGAAGGTCAGCCCCAGCATTTT
NA few TRBJ1-2 TRBV15 CATSRDRWVDYGYTF TGTGCCACCAGCAGAGATCGGTGGGTTGACTATGGCTACACCTTC
TRBD1 NA TRBJ2-1 TRBV20-1 CSAEFGTGGKEQFF TGCAGTGCCGAGTTTGGGACAGGGGGCAAGGAGCAGTTCTTC
NA NA TRBJ1-4 TRBV21-1 CASSPGTNEKLFF TGTGCCAGCAGTCCCGGGACTAATGAAAAACTGTTTTTT
TRBD1 NA TRBJ1-2 TRBV5-5 CASSFSGQGFGYTF TGTGCCAGCAGCTTCTCAGGACAGGGTTTTGGCTACACCTTC
NA NA TRBJ1-2 TRBV3-1 CASSQAYYGYTF TGTGCCAGCAGCCAGGCGTACTATGGCTACACCTTC
TRBD1 once TRBJ1-1 TRBV6-5 CASSPDRGGEAFF TGTGCCAGCAGCCCCGACAGGGGAGGAGAAGCTTTCTTT
NA few TRBJ2-1 TRBV10-3 CAISPGGNYNEQFF TGTGCCATCAGTCCAGGGGGGAACTACAATGAGCAGTTCTTC
NA NA TRBJ1-2 TRBV2 CASSADYGYTF TGTGCCAGCAGTGCGGACTATGGCTACACCTTC
NA NA TRBJ2-3 TRBV7-6 CASSFLGGGTDTQYF TGTGCCAGCAGCTTTTTGGGCGGGGGCACAGATACGCAGTATTTT
NA NA TRBJ2-2 TRBV3-1 CASSQVFSAPTSGELFF TGTGCCAGCAGCCAAGTTTTCTCGGCCCCGACGTCGGGGGAGCTGTTTTTT
NA NA TRBJ2-3 TRBV4-3 CASSQESVGSGGTDTQYF TGCGCCAGCAGCCAAGAATCGGTTGGCAGTGGGGGTACAGATACGCAGTATTTT
NA few TRBJ2-7 TRBV5-4 CASTNLGSDEQYF TGTGCCAGCACCAACCTGGGGTCCGACGAGCAGTACTTC
NA NA TRBJ1-2 TRBV28 CASSWDHYGYTF TGTGCCAGCAGTTGGGACCACTATGGCTACACCTTC
NA NA TRBJ1-6 TRBV5-5 CASSLAGDGSPLHF TGTGCCAGCAGCTTGGCAGGGGATGGTTCACCCCTCCACTTT
NA few TRBJ1-2 TRBV20-1 CSASDQRGGYTF TGCAGTGCTAGTGACCAGCGGGGAGGCTACACCTTC
NA NA TRBJ2-3 TRBV7-2 CASSLEQFRTDTQYF TGTGCCAGCAGCTTAGAACAGTTTCGCACAGATACGCAGTATTTT